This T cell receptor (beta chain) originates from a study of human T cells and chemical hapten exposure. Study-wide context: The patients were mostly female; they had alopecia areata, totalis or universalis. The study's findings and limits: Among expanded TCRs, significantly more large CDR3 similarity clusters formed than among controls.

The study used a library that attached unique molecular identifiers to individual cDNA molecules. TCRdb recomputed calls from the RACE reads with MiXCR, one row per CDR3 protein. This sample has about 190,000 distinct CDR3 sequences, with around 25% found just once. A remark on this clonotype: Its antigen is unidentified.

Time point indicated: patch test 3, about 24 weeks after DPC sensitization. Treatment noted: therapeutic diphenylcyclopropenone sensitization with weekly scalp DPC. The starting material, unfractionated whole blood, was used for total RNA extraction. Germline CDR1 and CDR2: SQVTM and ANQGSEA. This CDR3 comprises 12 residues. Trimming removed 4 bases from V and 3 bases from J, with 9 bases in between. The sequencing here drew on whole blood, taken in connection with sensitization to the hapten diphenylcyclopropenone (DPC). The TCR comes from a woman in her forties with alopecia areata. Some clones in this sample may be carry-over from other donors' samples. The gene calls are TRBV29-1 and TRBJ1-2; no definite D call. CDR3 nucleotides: TGCAGCGTTGGAGGGTTGGACTATGGCTACACCTTC. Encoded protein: CSVGGLDYGYTF.